This T cell receptor (beta chain) was sequenced for a study of tumour-infiltrating T cells in Burkitt lymphoma. Study information: Productive clonality predicted overall and progression-free survival.

The V end was cut by 4 bases, the J end by 4 bases, with 9 bases between. This CDR3 contains 13 residues. Germline V gene data show CDR1 as LGHNA and CDR2 as YSLEER. The assay was immunoSEQ multiplex PCR, and TCRdb's table has in-frame clones only and misses some. Counted here are 13,000 to 15,000 clones, roughly 87% occurring once; the ten biggest clones make up approximately 1.5%. The J gene is TRBJ2-3, the V gene TRBV4-3; D is unresolved. This receptor was taken from a human donor with diffuse large B-cell lymphoma. The sample was tumor tissue. As DNA, the CDR3 is TGCGCCAGCAGCCGCGAGGCCGCAGATACGCAGTATTTT. It is translated as CASSREAADTQYF.